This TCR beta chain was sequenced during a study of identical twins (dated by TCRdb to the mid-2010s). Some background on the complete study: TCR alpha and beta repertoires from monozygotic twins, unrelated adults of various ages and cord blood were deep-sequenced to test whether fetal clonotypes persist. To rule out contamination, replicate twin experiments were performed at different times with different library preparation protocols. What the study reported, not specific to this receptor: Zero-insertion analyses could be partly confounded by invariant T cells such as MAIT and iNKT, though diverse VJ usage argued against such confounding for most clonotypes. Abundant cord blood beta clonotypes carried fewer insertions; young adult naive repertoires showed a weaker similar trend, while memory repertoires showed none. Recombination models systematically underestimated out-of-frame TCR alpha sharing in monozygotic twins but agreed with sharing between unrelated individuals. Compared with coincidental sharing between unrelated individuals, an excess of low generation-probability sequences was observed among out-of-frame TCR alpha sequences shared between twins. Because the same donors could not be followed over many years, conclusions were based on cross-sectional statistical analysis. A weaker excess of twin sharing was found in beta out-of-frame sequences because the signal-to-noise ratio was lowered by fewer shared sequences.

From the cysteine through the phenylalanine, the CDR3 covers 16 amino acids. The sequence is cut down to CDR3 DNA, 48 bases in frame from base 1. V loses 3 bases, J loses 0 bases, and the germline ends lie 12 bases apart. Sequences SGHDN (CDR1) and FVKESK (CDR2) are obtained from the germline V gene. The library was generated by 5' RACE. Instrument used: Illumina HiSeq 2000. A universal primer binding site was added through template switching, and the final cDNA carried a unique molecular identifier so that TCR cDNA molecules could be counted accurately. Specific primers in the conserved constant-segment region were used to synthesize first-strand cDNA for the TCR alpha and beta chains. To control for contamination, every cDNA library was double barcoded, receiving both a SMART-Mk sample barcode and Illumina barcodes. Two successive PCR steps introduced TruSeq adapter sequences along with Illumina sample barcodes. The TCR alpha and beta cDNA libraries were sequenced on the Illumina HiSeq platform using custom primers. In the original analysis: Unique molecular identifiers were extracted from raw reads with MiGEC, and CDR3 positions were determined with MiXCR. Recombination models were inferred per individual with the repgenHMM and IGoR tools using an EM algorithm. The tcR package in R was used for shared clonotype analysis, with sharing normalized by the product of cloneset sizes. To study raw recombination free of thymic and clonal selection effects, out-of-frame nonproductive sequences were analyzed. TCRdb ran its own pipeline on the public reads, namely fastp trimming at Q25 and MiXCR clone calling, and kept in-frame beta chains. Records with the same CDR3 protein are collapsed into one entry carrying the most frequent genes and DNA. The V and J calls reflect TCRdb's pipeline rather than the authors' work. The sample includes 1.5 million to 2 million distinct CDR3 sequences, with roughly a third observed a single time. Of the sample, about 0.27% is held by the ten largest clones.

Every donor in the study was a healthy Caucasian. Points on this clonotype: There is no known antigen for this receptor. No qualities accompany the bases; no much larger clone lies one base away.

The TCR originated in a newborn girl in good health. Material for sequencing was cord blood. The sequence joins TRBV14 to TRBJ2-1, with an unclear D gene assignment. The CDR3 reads CASSQTLRSSYNEQFF. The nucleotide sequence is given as TGTGCCAGCAGCCAGACACTACGGAGCTCCTACAATGAGCAGTTCTTC.